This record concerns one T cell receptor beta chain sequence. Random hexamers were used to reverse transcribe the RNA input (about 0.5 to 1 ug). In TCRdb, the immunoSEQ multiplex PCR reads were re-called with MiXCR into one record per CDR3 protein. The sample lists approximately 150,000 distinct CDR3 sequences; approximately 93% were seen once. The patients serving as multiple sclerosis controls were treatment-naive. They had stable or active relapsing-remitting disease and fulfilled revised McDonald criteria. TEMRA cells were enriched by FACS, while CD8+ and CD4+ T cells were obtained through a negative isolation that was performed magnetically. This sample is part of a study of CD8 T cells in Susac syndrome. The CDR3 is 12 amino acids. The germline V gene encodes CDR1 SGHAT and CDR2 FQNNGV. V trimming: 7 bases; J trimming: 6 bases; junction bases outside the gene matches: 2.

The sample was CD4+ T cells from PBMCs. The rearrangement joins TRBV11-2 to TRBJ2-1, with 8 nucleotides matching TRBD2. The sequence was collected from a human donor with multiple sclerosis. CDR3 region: CASNLAGNEQFF. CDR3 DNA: TGTGCCAGCAACCTAGCGGGCAATGAGCAGTTCTTC.